The rows below give T cell receptor beta chains drawn from one sample of a study of low-dose radiotherapy and immunotherapy resistance in tumors. Each CDR3 protein is one row after TCRdb ran MiXCR on the reads. The sample records some 60,000 distinct CDR3 sequences, 26% being singletons. The specimen was PBMCs, collected before treatment. Receptor source: a male donor with rectosigmoid adenocarcinoma. The CDR3 runs from the conserved cysteine through the conserved F or W. A D gene is named only where the DNA matches it firmly. Size tells how often a clone was seen (once, few, many) or the class of an expanded clone, and some rows leave it out.

CDR3 protein | CDR3 DNA | clone size | J gene | V gene | D gene
CASSQGQGRAEQYF | TGCGCCAGCAGCCAGGGACAGGGTCGGGCCGAGCAGTACTTC | many | TRBJ2-7 | TRBV5-1 | TRBD1
CASTPLASNSPLHF | TGTGCCAGCACCCCTCTGGCCTCTAATTCACCCCTCCACTTT | NA | TRBJ1-6 | TRBV2 | NA
CASSDRDTGELFF | TGTGCCAGCAGTGACAGGGATACCGGGGAGCTGTTTTTT | many | TRBJ2-2 | TRBV6-4 | NA
CASSYGQGNYGYTF | TGTGCCAGCAGTTACGGACAGGGAAACTATGGCTACACCTTC | many | TRBJ1-2 | TRBV6-2/TRBV6-3 | TRBD1
CSVPTSSTEAFF | TGCAGCGTCCCAACGTCGAGCACTGAAGCTTTCTTT | many | TRBJ1-1 | TRBV29-1 | NA
CASSSGTGGGLIGELFF | TGTGCCAGCAGTTCGGGGACAGGGGGTGGGTTGATCGGGGAGCTGTTTTTT | NA | TRBJ2-2 | TRBV28 | TRBD1
CASSYEGRGYGYTF | TGTGCCAGCAGTTACGAAGGCAGGGGCTATGGCTACACCTTC | many | TRBJ1-2 | TRBV6-5 | NA
CASSQGVGSANEQFF | TGTGCCAGCAGTCAGGGCGTCGGATCGGCCAATGAGCAGTTCTTC | many | TRBJ2-1 | TRBV9 | NA
CASSKNPNQPQHF | TGTGCCAGCAGCAAAAACCCAAACCAGCCCCAGCATTTT | many | TRBJ1-5 | TRBV7-9 | NA
CASSYSSAFLDEQYF | TGTGCCAGCAGTTACTCGTCCGCTTTTCTAGACGAGCAGTACTTC | many | TRBJ2-7 | TRBV6-5 | NA
CASSLARGGPSGYTF | TGTGCCAGCAGCTTAGCGCGCGGGGGACCTTCGGGCTACACCTTC | NA | TRBJ1-2 | TRBV7-8 | NA
CSVGGGTGAFGEQNF | NA | NA | TRBJ2-7 | TRBV29-1 | NA
CASSLARELDTGELFFFF | NA | NA | TRBJ2-2 | TRBV5-1 | NA
CASSLKGGSTEAFF | TGTGCCAGCAGTTTAAAGGGGGGAAGCACTGAAGCTTTCTTT | many | TRBJ1-1 | TRBV12-3/TRBV12-4 | NA
CASSSLARSSTDTQYF | TGTGCCAGCAGCTCCCTAGCGAGATCTAGCACAGATACGCAGTATTTT | many | TRBJ2-3 | TRBV11-2 | NA
CASTGTGSSYNEQFF | TGTGCCAGCACCGGGACAGGGAGCTCCTACAATGAGCAGTTCTTC | NA | TRBJ2-1 | TRBV6-2/TRBV6-3 | TRBD1
CASSLRGSTDEAFF | TGCGCCAGCAGCTTGAGGGGATCAACGGATGAAGCTTTCTTT | many | TRBJ1-1 | TRBV5-1 | NA
CASSFYNGGTDTQYF | TGTGCCAGCAGTTTCTACAACGGGGGCACAGATACGCAGTATTTT | many | TRBJ2-3 | TRBV28 | NA
CASSLAGTGIGKLFF | TGTGCCAGCAGCTTAGCGGGGACAGGGATCGGAAAACTGTTTTTT | many | TRBJ1-4 | TRBV7-6 | TRBD1
CASRVNQGSSYNEQFF | TGCGCCAGCAGAGTAAATCAGGGGAGCTCCTACAATGAGCAGTTCTTC | NA | TRBJ2-1 | TRBV5-1 | NA
CASSYHVSRANVLTF | TGTGCCAGCAGTTACCATGTTAGTCGGGCCAACGTCCTGACTTTC | many | TRBJ2-6 | TRBV6-2/TRBV6-3 | NA
CASSLEDRTSGNTIYF | TGTGCCAGCTCACTTGAGGACAGGACCTCTGGAAACACCATATATTTT | many | TRBJ1-3 | TRBV18 | TRBD1